A selection of T cell receptor beta chains follows, all from one sample in a study of blood T cell repertoires in COVID-19. Only in-frame clones appear in the TCRdb table, and some are missing; sequencing was by immunoSEQ multiplex PCR. Among more than 300,000 clones listed, more than 75% were seen once. Material: PBMCs or T cells enriched from blood (not recorded which). Source of these receptors: a woman between 18 and 30 years old who had recovered from COVID-19. Each CDR3 is given without its conserved first and last residue.

j_gene: TRBJ1-1; v_gene: TRBV6-5; CDR3aa: ASSYLRATEAF
j_gene: TRBJ1-2; v_gene: TRBV4-1; CDR3aa: ASSQEDRGYGYT
j_gene: TRBJ1-1; v_gene: TRBV18; CDR3aa: ASSEAGGSTEAF
j_gene: TRBJ1-2; v_gene: TRBV5-1; CDR3aa: ASSLVPAWQGAGYT
j_gene: TRBJ1-2; v_gene: TRBV5-1; CDR3aa: ASSLAWGGEGYT
j_gene: TRBJ2-5; v_gene: TRBV6-5; CDR3aa: ASQGGPKETQY
j_gene: TRBJ1-1; v_gene: TRBV7-9; CDR3aa: ASSEQTANTEAF
j_gene: TRBJ1-2; v_gene: TRBV5-1; CDR3aa: ASSGTGDYYGYT
j_gene: TRBJ1-5; v_gene: TRBV7-2; CDR3aa: ASSLFTGGAEPQH
j_gene: TRBJ1-5; v_gene: TRBV5-1; CDR3aa: ASSLEGLGQPQH
j_gene: TRBJ2-1; v_gene: TRBV7-3; CDR3aa: ASSSGQGPTYNEQF
j_gene: TRBJ2-7; v_gene: TRBV18; CDR3aa: ASSLGTSDYEQY
j_gene: TRBJ1-2; v_gene: TRBV6-1; CDR3aa: ASSESLGDRAYYGYT
j_gene: TRBJ1-5; v_gene: TRBV2; CDR3aa: ASHRDSNQPQH
j_gene: TRBJ2-7; v_gene: TRBV19; CDR3aa: ASSIATAYEQY
j_gene: TRBJ1-5; v_gene: TRBV2; CDR3aa: ASSPMGQGSGNQPQH
j_gene: TRBJ1-2; v_gene: TRBV21-1; CDR3aa: ASSKDYGRTYGYT
j_gene: TRBJ2-7; v_gene: TRBV19; CDR3aa: ASSISGQGAYEQY
j_gene: TRBJ1-2; v_gene: TRBV19; CDR3aa: ASSIANLKKKYGYT
j_gene: TRBJ2-3; v_gene: TRBV7-2; CDR3aa: ASSPRVLTSTDTQY
j_gene: TRBJ2-5; v_gene: TRBV29-1; CDR3aa: SVGPRGQGLETQY
j_gene: TRBJ1-2; v_gene: TRBV27; CDR3aa: ASSFGGGDYGYT
j_gene: TRBJ1-2; v_gene: TRBV5-4; CDR3aa: ASSTRQGARIVYGYT
j_gene: TRBJ1-1; v_gene: TRBV12-3/TRBV12-4; CDR3aa: ASSPDRGTEAF
j_gene: TRBJ2-2; v_gene: TRBV18; CDR3aa: ASSPWTGDGELF
j_gene: TRBJ2-1; v_gene: TRBV7-9; CDR3aa: ASSFVLGRGGEQF
j_gene: TRBJ1-1; v_gene: TRBV7-2; CDR3aa: ASSKTGITEAF
j_gene: TRBJ1-1; v_gene: TRBV29-1; CDR3aa: SVGAGPTEAF
j_gene: TRBJ2-5; v_gene: TRBV7-9; CDR3aa: ASSPGPTPGETQY
j_gene: TRBJ1-5; v_gene: TRBV10-2; CDR3aa: ASSGSDQPQH
j_gene: TRBJ1-4; v_gene: TRBV12-5; CDR3aa: ASGLVRGQNEKLF
j_gene: TRBJ1-6; v_gene: TRBV7-2; CDR3aa: ASVVGSSYNSPLH
j_gene: TRBJ2-1; v_gene: TRBV4-1; CDR3aa: ASRITGFYNEQF
j_gene: TRBJ1-2; v_gene: TRBV7-6; CDR3aa: ASSLYAGAVDGYT
j_gene: TRBJ1-1; v_gene: TRBV14; CDR3aa: ASSLAETGNTEAF
j_gene: TRBJ2-3; v_gene: TRBV27; CDR3aa: ASSLPPDTQY